This T cell receptor (beta chain) appears in the sequencing data of a study of STAT5B mutations in CD4+ large granular lymphocyte leukemia (dated by TCRdb to 2021 to 2024). For the wider study: Among the healthy controls, the CDR3 'QG' motif was associated with a particular HLA allele. TCRbeta repertoires of CD4+ T-cell large granular lymphocyte leukemia patients were compared with those of healthy blood donors. The purity of purified fractions was confirmed by flow cytometry on FACSCanto II or FACSVerse to exceed 95% among lymphocytes.

The germline V gene (reference sequence) provides CDR1 GTSNPN and CDR2 SVGIG. V is pared back by 0 bases and J by 6 bases, with 9 bases lying between the germline termini. Taken from cysteine to phenylalanine, the CDR3 has 13 residues. CDR3 DNA only is kept here, 39 bases in frame from base 1. TCRbeta rearrangements were sequenced from genomic DNA using the immunoSEQ assay at survey resolution. As for the authors' bioinformatics: A lowest detectable productive clonotype frequency of 2.59 x 10-5 was observed in the TCR sequencing data. Only productive TCRbeta rearrangements, meaning sequences that were complete and in-frame, were kept for the analyses. Simpson clonality, calculated in the immunoSEQ Analyzer version 3.0, was used as the measure of sample clonality. Clones were categorized by frequency as very rare, small, medium, large (1-20%) or hyperexpanded (>20%). OLGA 1.2.3 estimated generation probabilities, VDJtools produced V-gene circos plots, VDJdb was queried for specificities, and GLIPH identified CDR3 motifs. TCRdb re-hosts the immuneACCESS table, in-frame sequences only. Its copies lack some clones; in the studies checked, an unresolved V gene accounts for under half of them, and the cause for the rest is not known. V and J calls and clone size are those listed in that table; D and trimming were worked out from the DNA. In all, the sample holds roughly 36,000 clones, and 69% of those were seen once. The ten largest clones add up to 2.5% to 3% of the sample.

The healthy controls were 35 or so blood donors, and the buffy coats of these donors were supplied by the Finnish Red Cross blood service. All TCR-sequenced material derived from peripheral blood: patient blood samples and healthy donor buffy coats. Peripheral blood mononuclear cells were isolated by Ficoll-Hypaque gradient centrifugation. Magnetic purification was used to isolate CD4+ cells from the buffy coats of the healthy controls. The Gentra Puregene Cell and Tissue kit was used to extract genomic DNA, and a Qubit 2.0 fluorometer was used to measure the amount of genomic DNA. On this clone itself: This receptor's antigen is unknown. The sample holds no much larger clone one base away, and base qualities are not on file.

General study outcomes and caveats: Compared with healthy CD4+ repertoires, CD4-sorted patient repertoires appeared more clonal, and this difference remained even after the putative leukemic clones were removed. Data were not HLA-matched; higher clonality in CD4+ versus CD8+ T-LGLL could reflect the relatively small sample size. Enrichment of TRBV06-family usage was observed among the top patient clones (8/27) relative to healthy controls (2/35). Main leukemic clonotypes were private to each patient, although about a quarter of the main leukemic clonotypes were found at low frequency in the non-leukemic repertoires of other patients.

The specimen was CD4+ T cells from blood buffy coats. The sequence was collected from a human donor in good health. Recombination connected TRBV30 to TRBJ1-5; the D gene remains uncertain. This receptor carries the CDR3 CAWSVTGSQPQHF. The sequenced DNA is TGTGCCTGGAGTGTAACGGGCTCTCAGCCCCAGCATTTT. Reference TRBV30 and TRBJ1-5 proteins supply the regions before and after the CDR3; the full variable domain is: SQTIHQWPATLVQPVGSPLSLECTVEGTSNPNLYWYRQAAGRGLQLLFYSVGIGQISSEVPQNLSASRPQDRQFILSSKKLLLSDSGFYLCAWSVTGSQPQHFGDGTRLSIL.